This TCR beta chain was obtained from a study of T cell repertoires in cytomegalovirus infection. As for the study in general: Researchers turned to recently identified HLA-C-restricted CMV epitopes as well as well-studied HLA-B-restricted ones. Evidence of both CMV infection and a matching HLA type came from public TCR beta signatures.

Regarding the study as a whole: Using cumulative public TCR beta family frequency, the authors identified those who carried CMV together with the relevant HLA. HLA-C-restricted CMV clonotypes gave the most frequent clonotype in two of eight donors.

Trimming stripped 7 bases from V and 3 bases from J, with 18 bases between. The CDR3 consists of 16 residues. CDR1 is ENHRY, CDR2 SYGVKD, per germline. MiXCR was run by TCRdb on the reads, yielding one entry per CDR3 protein. Of about 120,000 distinct CDR3 sequences listed, around 30% are singletons. As regards this clonotype: Antigen: not known.

This specimen consisted of CD8+ T cells from cultured PBMCs, obtained from culture after CMV antigen stimulation. This receptor was obtained from a human donor in good health (CMV status not recorded). Some clones in this sample may be carry-over from other donors' samples. This chain joins TRBV10-3 and TRBJ2-2; possible D gene TRBD1, 5 bases. Here the CDR3 reads CAITGGADSDTGELFF. The CDR3 DNA is TGTGCCATCACGGGTGGGGCAGATAGTGACACCGGGGAGCTGTTTTTT.